Shown below are 26 T cell receptor beta chains from a single sample sequenced in a study of cytomegalovirus exposure and HLA in healthy donors. The PCR employed 60 Vbeta primers together with 13 Jbeta primers. The repertoire was sequenced with immunoSEQ multiplex PCR; TCRdb's copy has only in-frame clones and lacks some. The repertoire has more than 150,000 clones, over 60% of them found once; the top ten carry roughly 1.6%. The sequencing input was PBMCs. These TCRs come from a man aged 18-30 years in good health and CMV-seronegative.

The J gene is TRBJ1-5, the V gene TRBV19; no clear D. Trimming removed 8 bases at V and 0 bases at J, with 8 bases between. Germline V gene sequence: CDR1 LNHDA, CDR2 SQIVND (reference sequence). CDR3 length: 13 amino acids. CDR3 region: CASSDYSNQPQHF. The CDR3 DNA reads as TGTGCCAGTTCAGACTATAGCAATCAGCCCCAGCATTTT.

This clone was picked up a small number of times. J is TRBJ2-7 and V is TRBV6-1; TRBD1 agrees at 8 bases. The CDR3 spans 15 residues. CDR1 MNHNS and CDR2 SASEGT come from the germline V gene. J gave up 2 bases and V 4 bases, and 7 bases lay outside the gene matches. The CDR3 here is CASSVGGQGPYEQYF. In nucleotides, the CDR3 is TGTGCCAGCAGTGTGGGAGGACAGGGACCCTACGAGCAGTACTTC.

This chain uses TRBV30 with TRBJ1-1; TRBD1 matches at 9 bases. The J segment lost 8 bases and the V segment lost 8 bases, leaving 12 bases of the junction unmatched. This CDR3 is built from 13 residues. The germline V gene has CDR1 GTSNPN and CDR2 SVGIG (reference sequence). CDR3 amino acids: CAGTGGSASEAFF. The CDR3, as DNA: TGTGCCGGCACAGGGGGCTCAGCCTCCGAAGCTTTCTTT.

This clone appeared a single time. V and J are TRBV6-5 and TRBJ2-7; 10 positions agree with TRBD1. The germline CDR1 and CDR2 sequences are MNHEY and SVGAGI. The CDR3 is 14 amino acids. The V and J ends lost 7 bases and 5 bases, in that order; junction bases with no gene match: 8. The CDR3 loop is CASTRGQGGHEQYF. CDR3 nucleotide sequence: TGTGCCAGCACCCGAGGACAGGGGGGCCACGAGCAGTACTTC.

The chain has TRBV28 and TRBJ2-5; 9 bases are a match to TRBD1. The CDR3 loop spans 15 amino acids. V lost 5 bases to trimming and J lost 2 bases; unmatched junction nucleotides: 6. Germline V gene sequence: CDR1 MDHEN, CDR2 SYDVKM. CDR3 sequence reads: CASSAAGTGQETQYF. DNA of the CDR3: TGTGCCAGCAGTGCCGCCGGGACAGGGCAAGAGACCCAGTACTTC.

The rearrangement links TRBV28 to TRBJ1-1; D is undetermined. CDR1 and CDR2 from the germline V gene are MDHEN and SYDVKM. V was trimmed by 5 bases and J by 4 bases, leaving 11 bases between them. The CDR3 length is 13 residues. The DNA for the CDR3 is TGTGCCAGCAGTCCCTCCGGGGTCACTGAAGCTTTCTTT. It yields the protein CASSPSGVTEAFF.

The J gene is TRBJ2-1, the V gene TRBV27; 12 bases fit TRBD2. The germline gives CDR1 MNHEY, CDR2 SMNVEV (reference sequence). The V gene end was trimmed by 1 base and the J gene end by 8 bases; junction bases not matched to a gene: 3. The CDR3 is made up of 15 amino acids. CDR3 bases: TGTGCCAGCAGTTTATTCCCTAGCGGGGGGGATGAGCAGTTCTTC. It yields the protein CASSLFPSGGDEQFF.

This chain joins TRBV19 and TRBJ1-1; TRBD1 matches 8 bases. Trimming removed 7 bases from V and 7 bases from J; junction bases left unmatched: 8. Germline V lookup: CDR1 LNHDA, CDR2 SQIVND (reference sequence). The CDR3 loop spans 13 amino acids. The CDR3 sequence: CASTLDRAIEAFF. CDR3 in DNA: TGTGCCAGTACCCTGGACAGGGCGATTGAAGCTTTCTTT.

The chain couples TRBV25-1 to TRBJ1-3; D unresolved. This CDR3 has 16 residues. V was pared by 4 bases and J by 3 bases, with 16 bases between. The germline V gene encodes CDR1 MGHDK and CDR2 SYGVNS. CDR3 nucleotide sequence: TGTGCCAGCAGTGGCTATTTTGACTACGGTGGAAACACCATATATTTT. It specifies CASSGYFDYGGNTIYF.

This clone has just a few counts. The CDR3: CASSLSTLKNEQYF. In DNA, the CDR3 is TGTGCCAGCAGCTTAAGCACCTTAAAGAACGAGCAGTACTTC. This chain connects TRBV7-9 to TRBJ2-7; no definite D call. This CDR3 has 14 amino acids. V was cut by 2 bases and J by 5 bases, with 13 bases left in between. Germline V gene lookup returns CDR1 SEHNR and CDR2 FQNEAQ (reference sequence).

As regards this clone: Other nucleotide sequences from this sample produce the same CDR3. The chain uses TRBV28 and TRBJ2-7; D perhaps matches TRBD2 (6 bases). V was cut by 2 bases and J by 1 base, with 9 bases left in between. The CDR3 runs 14 residues. The germline V gene has CDR1 MDHEN and CDR2 SYDVKM. CDR3: CASSLGGTSYEQYF. The CDR3 nucleotides are TGTGCCAGCAGTTTAGGAGGGACTTCCTACGAGCAGTACTTC.

This rearrangement joins TRBV9 to TRBJ1-2; perhaps TRBD1 as D (5 bases). CDR1 and CDR2 from the germline V gene are SGDLS and YYNGEE. Trimming left V 0 bases short and J 0 bases short, with 9 bases between. CDR3 length: 15 amino acids. This chain's CDR3 is CASSVDGGANYGYTF. In nucleotides, the CDR3 is TGTGCCAGCAGCGTAGACGGGGGGGCTAACTATGGCTACACCTTC.

V and J are TRBV15 and TRBJ1-5; D call uncertain. The germline V gene has CDR1 LNHNV and CDR2 YYDKDF (reference sequence). The CDR3 spans 13 residues. V was clipped by 0 bases and J by 5 bases, with 5 bases between them. CDR3 sequence (DNA): TGTGCCACCAGCAGAGACTCAGATCAGCCCCAGCATTTT. This sequence encodes CATSRDSDQPQHF.

This sequence joins TRBV4-1 and TRBJ1-2; no reliable D call. Trimming cost V 3 bases and J 4 bases, with 12 bases left between them. The CDR3 has 14 amino acids. CDR1 MGHRA and CDR2 YSYEKL come from the germline V gene. The CDR3 sequence is CASSHIERSYGYTF. As DNA, the CDR3 is TGCGCCAGCAGCCATATCGAACGGAGCTATGGCTACACCTTC.

This chain connects TRBV19 to TRBJ1-5, with TRBD1 matching over 7 bases. Losses at the gene ends were 7 bases for V and 5 bases for J; bases not matched to a gene: 17. Germline V gene data show CDR1 as LNHDA and CDR2 as SQIVND (reference sequence). The CDR3 has 17 amino acids. Here the CDR3 reads CASTDIDRAWGYQPQHF. The CDR3 DNA is TGTGCCAGTACCGACATTGACAGGGCTTGGGGCTATCAGCCCCAGCATTTT.

This chain links TRBV5-1 with TRBJ1-1; no clear D. Between the trimmed V and J ends, which lost 2 bases and 0 bases, there was a span of 8 bases. The V gene's germline CDR1 is SGHRS and CDR2 YFSETQ. This CDR3 is 14 amino acids long. In DNA, the CDR3 is TGCGCCAGCAGCTTTGCCGACTTGAACACTGAAGCTTTCTTT. Encoded protein: CASSFADLNTEAFF. The full variable domain, rest sourced from reference TRBV5-1 and TRBJ1-1, is KAGVTQTPRYLIKTRGQQVTLSCSPISGHRSVSWYQQTPGQGLQFLFEYFSETQRNKGNFPGRFSGRQFSNSRSEMNVSTLELGDSALYLCASSFADLNTEAFFGQGTRLTVV.

V and J are TRBV25-1 and TRBJ2-5, with TRBD2 as a possible D gene (5 bases). There are 14 residues in the CDR3. The germline V gene has CDR1 MGHDK and CDR2 SYGVNS. The ends were cut back, 6 bases at V and 4 bases at J, with 15 bases in the middle. The CDR3 nucleotides are TGTGCCAGCAGCCGCCCGAGCGCGGGAGAGACCCAGTACTTC. It codes for CASSRPSAGETQYF.

The V and J genes are TRBV10-3 and TRBJ1-1; 8 bases fit TRBD1. With V trimmed by 2 bases and J by 4 bases, 6 bases remained unmatched. Germline CDR1 is ENHRY and CDR2 is SYGVKD. The CDR3 contains 15 residues. The CDR3 DNA reads TGTGCCATCAGTGAGGTCAGGACAGGGATCACTGAAGCTTTCTTT. It codes for CAISEVRTGITEAFF.

The V and J genes are TRBV7-2 and TRBJ2-7; TRBD2 is a possible D gene (8 bases). This CDR3 comprises 17 residues. The germline V gene encodes CDR1 SGHTA and CDR2 FQGNSA. Trimming pared 3 bases from V and 0 bases from J, leaving 18 bases between. In DNA form, the CDR3 reads TGTGCCAGCAGCTTCCCGCGGGGGGACAGTAGCTCCTACGAGCAGTACTTC. This translates into CASSFPRGDSSSYEQYF.

V gene TRBV7-9 combines with J gene TRBJ1-2, with D possibly matching TRBD1 (5 bases). The CDR3 length is 14 residues. V dropped 5 bases and J dropped 4 bases, with 14 bases sitting between them. Germline lookup yields CDR1 SEHNR and CDR2 FQNEAQ (reference sequence). For the CDR3, the DNA is TGTGCCAGCAGCCTGGCTGACAGTAGCTATGGCTACACCTTC. It yields the protein CASSLADSSYGYTF.

This clone occurred a few times. The rearrangement uses TRBV19 and TRBJ2-3; TRBD2 agrees at 10 bases. CDR1 and CDR2 from the germline V gene are LNHDA and SQIVND (reference sequence). Trimming cost V 3 bases and J 5 bases; bases outside gene matches: 8. The CDR3 runs 16 residues. The CDR3: CASSMKRGGVLDTQYF. CDR3 coding DNA: TGTGCCAGTAGTATGAAGCGGGGGGGCGTTTTAGATACGCAGTATTTT.

This chain uses TRBV5-1 with TRBJ2-1, with 12 bases matching TRBD2. Unmatched junction bases numbered 4, after V lost 5 bases and J lost 4 bases. The CDR3 length is 15 residues. Germline CDR1 and CDR2: SGHRS and YFSETQ. The DNA of the CDR3 is TGCGCCAGCAGACCGACTAGCGGGGGATACAATGAGCAGTTCTTC. Translating gives CASRPTSGGYNEQFF. The full variable domain, in which reference TRBV5-1 and TRBJ2-1 provide the parts outside the CDR3, is KAGVTQTPRYLIKTRGQQVTLSCSPISGHRSVSWYQQTPGQGLQFLFEYFSETQRNKGNFPGRFSGRQFSNSRSEMNVSTLELGDSALYLCASRPTSGGYNEQFFGPGTRLTVL.

This clone was picked up one time. This chain joins TRBV4-2 and TRBJ1-2, with no clear D. V was clipped by 0 bases and J by 6 bases, with 14 bases between them. This CDR3 is built from 15 residues. The V gene's germline CDR1 is LGHNA and CDR2 YNFKEQ. Here the CDR3 reads CASSQDPRGGHGYTF. The CDR3 region has the DNA TGTGCCAGCAGCCAAGATCCCCGGGGAGGGCATGGCTACACCTTC.

This rearrangement joins TRBV6-5 to TRBJ2-1, with D possibly TRBD1 on 6 matching bases. This CDR3 comprises 14 residues. Germline CDR1 MNHEY, CDR2 SVGAGI. With 2 bases removed from V and 10 bases from J, the gap between germline ends came to 15 bases. The CDR3 is CASSYHRQAREQFF. The CDR3 DNA reads as TGTGCCAGCAGTTACCATCGACAGGCCCGGGAGCAGTTCTTC.

The chain recombines TRBV7-3 with TRBJ2-5; D uncertain. Per the germline V gene, CDR1 is SGHTA and CDR2 is FQGTGA. The CDR3 has 13 residues. The V and J ends lost 1 base and 1 base respectively, with 4 bases between them. CDR3 sequence: CASSLRPQETQYF. DNA of the CDR3: TGTGCCAGCAGCTTAAGGCCCCAAGAGACCCAGTACTTC.

This rearrangement joins TRBV27 to TRBJ2-7, with 8 bases lining up with TRBD2. V lost 5 bases to trimming and J lost 2 bases; unmatched junction nucleotides: 20. The V gene's germline CDR1 is MNHEY and CDR2 SMNVEV (reference sequence). The length of the CDR3 is 19 residues. CDR3 sequence reads: CASSMTLGTRRPLTYEQYF. Here the CDR3 DNA reads TGTGCCAGCAGTATGACACTCGGGACTAGACGCCCTCTCACCTACGAGCAGTACTTC.